These T cell receptor beta chains were read from a single sample in a study of blood T cells in healthy people across ages. TCRdb passed the 5' RACE reads through MiXCR, listing each CDR3 protein once. The sample yields roughly 1,500,000 distinct CDR3 sequences, approximately 40% seen once. Sample: blood. These receptors were obtained from a woman under 30 in good health. Both conserved end residues are part of each CDR3. The order of the fields is D gene, J gene, V gene, CDR3 length, CDR3 protein. D genes are given only for firm matches.

d_call: .; j_call: TRBJ2-1; v_call: TRBV9; cdr3_length: 12; cdr3_aa: CASSVSDSQQFF
d_call: .; j_call: TRBJ2-1; v_call: TRBV4-1; cdr3_length: 16; cdr3_aa: CASSQEAPSSYNEQFF
d_call: TRBD2; j_call: TRBJ2-1; v_call: TRBV6-1; cdr3_length: 17; cdr3_aa: CASSEPLGTSGDNEQFF
d_call: .; j_call: TRBJ1-4; v_call: TRBV18; cdr3_length: 16; cdr3_aa: CASSPTSVRSNEKLFF
d_call: .; j_call: TRBJ2-3; v_call: TRBV7-9; cdr3_length: 16; cdr3_aa: CASSNTGHKSTDTQYF
d_call: .; j_call: TRBJ2-1; v_call: TRBV6-5; cdr3_length: 15; cdr3_aa: CASNHLEGAYNEQFF
d_call: .; j_call: TRBJ2-1; v_call: TRBV28; cdr3_length: 12; cdr3_aa: CASSWGYNEQFF
d_call: .; j_call: TRBJ2-3; v_call: TRBV3-1; cdr3_length: 16; cdr3_aa: CASSQPGGAASDTQYF
d_call: TRBD2; j_call: TRBJ2-2; v_call: TRBV5-1; cdr3_length: 18; cdr3_aa: CASSFGVWAGGGTGELFF
d_call: TRBD1; j_call: TRBJ1-2; v_call: TRBV12-3/TRBV12-4; cdr3_length: 13; cdr3_aa: CASTPRQGGGYTF
d_call: .; j_call: TRBJ2-6; v_call: TRBV7-8; cdr3_length: 16; cdr3_aa: CASSIMQGPGANVLTF
d_call: .; j_call: TRBJ2-5; v_call: TRBV7-3; cdr3_length: 15; cdr3_aa: CASSSGISWGETQYF
d_call: .; j_call: TRBJ2-1; v_call: TRBV6-2/TRBV6-3; cdr3_length: 15; cdr3_aa: CASSRRGNTYNEQFF
d_call: .; j_call: TRBJ2-7; v_call: TRBV10-3; cdr3_length: 14; cdr3_aa: CAISGSAVSYEQYF
d_call: TRBD2; j_call: TRBJ2-7; v_call: TRBV11-2; cdr3_length: 18; cdr3_aa: CASSSGLAGGPRYNEQYF
d_call: .; j_call: .; v_call: TRBV20-1; cdr3_length: 13; cdr3_aa: CSADRSFTGEQYF
d_call: .; j_call: TRBJ2-7; v_call: TRBV15; cdr3_length: 15; cdr3_aa: CATRFDRTPSYEQYF
d_call: .; j_call: TRBJ1-6; v_call: TRBV2; cdr3_length: 14; cdr3_aa: CASAIRTGDSPLHF
d_call: TRBD1; j_call: .; v_call: TRBV7-9; cdr3_length: 15; cdr3_aa: CASRTGGQGRETQYF
d_call: TRBD1; j_call: .; v_call: TRBV6-1; cdr3_length: 20; cdr3_aa: CASSEARTGGSLIIRGTQYF
d_call: TRBD1; j_call: TRBJ1-3; v_call: TRBV3-1; cdr3_length: 17; cdr3_aa: CASSQTWTGSSGNTIYF
d_call: TRBD1; j_call: TRBJ2-2; v_call: TRBV6-5; cdr3_length: 15; cdr3_aa: CASSRGQPNTGELFF
d_call: TRBD1; j_call: TRBJ2-4; v_call: TRBV2; cdr3_length: 16; cdr3_aa: CASGGDRTGAKNIQYF
d_call: .; j_call: TRBJ2-5; v_call: TRBV7-2; cdr3_length: 14; cdr3_aa: CASTSLGGQETQYF
d_call: .; j_call: TRBJ1-5; v_call: TRBV24-1; cdr3_length: 16; cdr3_aa: CATSDRAGRVGQPQHF
d_call: .; j_call: TRBJ1-2; v_call: TRBV20-1; cdr3_length: 14; cdr3_aa: CSATDPSALDGYTF
d_call: .; j_call: TRBJ2-5; v_call: TRBV6-5; cdr3_length: 13; cdr3_aa: CASSDRNQETQYF
d_call: .; j_call: TRBJ1-2; v_call: TRBV21-1; cdr3_length: 15; cdr3_aa: CAPGPRQQTVYGYTF